These 2 T cell receptor beta chains came from one sample sequenced in a study of T cell repertoires in cytomegalovirus infection. Each CDR3 protein is one row after TCRdb ran MiXCR on the reads. This sample has nearly 550,000 distinct CDR3 sequences, with more than 15% found just once. The sample taken for sequencing was CD8+ T cells from PBMCs. These receptors all stem from a human donor in good health (CMV status not recorded). Some clones in this sample may be carry-over from other donors' samples.

There are many counts of this clonotype. A read error may produce the germline difference seen at one junction end. V gene TRBV7-7 combines with J gene TRBJ2-5, with 8 bases fitting TRBD2. This CDR3 region has 15 residues. Germline loops: CDR1 SSHAT, CDR2 FNYEAQ (reference sequence). The CDR3 coding sequence is TGTGCTAGCAGGAAGGGGGAGCTAGCGGGAGAGACCCAGTACTTC. Protein product: CASRKGELAGETQYF.

This clonotype was seen ten or more times. The J gene is TRBJ2-3, the V gene TRBV28; D uncertain. This CDR3 spans 14 amino acids. Germline V lookup: CDR1 MDHEN, CDR2 SYDVKM. V was cut by 7 bases and J by 6 bases, with 17 bases left in between. The CDR3: CASNGLGVSDTQYF. In DNA, the CDR3 is TGTGCCAGCAACGGCCTTGGAGTGTCTGATACGCAGTATTTT. Full variable domain (rest looked up from reference TRBV28 and TRBJ2-3): DVKVTQSSRYLVKRTGEKVFLECVQDMDHENMFWYRQDPGLGLRLIYFSYDVKMKEKGDIPEGYSVSREKKERFSLILESASTNQTSMYLCASNGLGVSDTQYFGPGTRLTVL.